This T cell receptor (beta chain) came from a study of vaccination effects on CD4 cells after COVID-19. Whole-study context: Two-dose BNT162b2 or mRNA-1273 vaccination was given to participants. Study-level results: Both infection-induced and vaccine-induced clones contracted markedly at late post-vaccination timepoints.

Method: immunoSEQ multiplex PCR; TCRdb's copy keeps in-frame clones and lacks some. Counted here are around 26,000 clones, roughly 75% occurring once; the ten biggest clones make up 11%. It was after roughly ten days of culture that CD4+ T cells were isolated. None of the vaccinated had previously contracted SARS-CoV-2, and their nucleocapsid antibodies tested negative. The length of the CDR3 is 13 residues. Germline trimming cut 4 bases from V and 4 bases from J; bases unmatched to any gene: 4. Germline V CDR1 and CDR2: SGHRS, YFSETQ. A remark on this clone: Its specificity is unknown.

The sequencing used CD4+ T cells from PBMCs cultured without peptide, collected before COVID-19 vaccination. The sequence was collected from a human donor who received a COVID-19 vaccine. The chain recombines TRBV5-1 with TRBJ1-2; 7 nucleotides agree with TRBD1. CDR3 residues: CASSPRTGYGYTF. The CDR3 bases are TGCGCCAGCAGCCCCCGGACAGGCTATGGCTACACCTTC. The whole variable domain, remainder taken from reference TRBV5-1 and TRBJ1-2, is KAGVTQTPRYLIKTRGQQVTLSCSPISGHRSVSWYQQTPGQGLQFLFEYFSETQRNKGNFPGRFSGRQFSNSRSEMNVSTLELGDSALYLCASSPRTGYGYTFGSGTRLTVV.